This TCR beta chain was profiled in a study of blood T cell repertoires in COVID-19. The overall study: Samples taken during acute and convalescent COVID-19 were collected in the United States, Italy and Spain. In each case, the material was cDNA or gDNA derived from T cells, B-cell-depleted T cells, or PBMCs.

Libraries were prepared by immunoSEQ multiplex PCR; TCRdb keeps only in-frame clonotypes and omits some of them. The sample comprises hundreds of thousands of clones, around 90% of which are singletons, and about 6.5% rests with the top ten. The CDR3 is made up of 17 amino acids. From germline, CDR1 is LGHNA and CDR2 YNFKEQ. After removal of 0 bases from V and 5 bases from J, the junction contained 6 bases not matched to a gene. Sequences were obtained from peripheral blood. This receptor was taken from a man in his sixties who had recovered from COVID-19. The rearrangement joins TRBV4-2 to TRBJ2-7; TRBD2 agrees at 14 bases. The CDR3 DNA follows: TGTGCCAGCAGCCAAGATGGGACTAGCGGGAGAGGTAACGAGCAGTACTTC. Its protein product is CASSQDGTSGRGNEQYF.